A selection of T cell receptor beta chains follows, all from one sample in a study of cytomegalovirus exposure and HLA in healthy donors. Data came from immunoSEQ multiplex PCR; TCRdb stores just in-frame clones and leaves some out. The table has roughly 200,000 clones, 80% to 85% seen once; the top ten hold 1.6%. Sequencing input: PBMCs. These receptors were collected from a man aged 45 to 65 in good health and CMV-seronegative. Both conserved end residues are part of each CDR3. The D gene is left open where the match is weak. For some rows the clone size is stated as once, few or many, or as a class when expanded; others skip it.

-	TRBV29-1	TRBJ1-4	-	CSVGVRTSTNEKLFF	TGCAGCGTTGGAGTACGAACCTCAACTAATGAAAAACTGTTTTTT
-	TRBV19	TRBJ2-3	TRBD2	CASSTRGGGADTQYF	TGTGCCAGTAGTACCCGGGGGGGAGGTGCAGATACGCAGTATTTT
-	TRBV27	TRBJ2-6	-	CASSFASSGANVLTF	TGTGCCAGCAGTTTTGCCAGCTCTGGGGCCAACGTCCTGACTTTC
-	TRBV19	TRBJ2-7	-	CASSIAQYEQYF	TGTGCCAGTAGTATAGCCCAATACGAGCAGTACTTC
-	TRBV7-2	TRBJ1-2	-	CASSLDRRYYGYTF	TGTGCCAGCAGCTTAGATAGGAGGTACTATGGCTACACCTTC
-	TRBV7-8	TRBJ1-2	TRBD1	CASSPFGQGGYGYTF	TGTGCCAGCAGCCCATTCGGACAGGGTGGGTATGGCTACACCTTC
-	TRBV21-1	TRBJ1-3	-	CASSKVEEGSGNTIYF	TGTGCCAGCAGCAAAGTCGAAGAGGGCTCTGGAAACACCATATATTTT
-	TRBV5-4	TRBJ1-1	TRBD1	CASSAWTGKDTEAFF	TGTGCCAGCAGCGCCTGGACAGGGAAGGACACTGAAGCTTTCTTT
-	TRBV18	TRBJ1-5	-	CASSPPGGRSNQPQHF	TGTGCCAGCTCACCTCCGGGGGGGAGGAGCAATCAGCCCCAGCATTTT
once	TRBV18	TRBJ1-5	TRBD1	CASSPRNQGTGGQSNQPQHF	TGTGCCAGCTCACCACGGAATCAAGGTACAGGGGGGCAAAGCAATCAGCCCCAGCATTTT
-	TRBV4-3	TRBJ2-3	TRBD1	CASSQQGQGNPDTQYF	TGCGCCAGCAGCCAACAGGGACAGGGGAACCCAGATACGCAGTATTTT